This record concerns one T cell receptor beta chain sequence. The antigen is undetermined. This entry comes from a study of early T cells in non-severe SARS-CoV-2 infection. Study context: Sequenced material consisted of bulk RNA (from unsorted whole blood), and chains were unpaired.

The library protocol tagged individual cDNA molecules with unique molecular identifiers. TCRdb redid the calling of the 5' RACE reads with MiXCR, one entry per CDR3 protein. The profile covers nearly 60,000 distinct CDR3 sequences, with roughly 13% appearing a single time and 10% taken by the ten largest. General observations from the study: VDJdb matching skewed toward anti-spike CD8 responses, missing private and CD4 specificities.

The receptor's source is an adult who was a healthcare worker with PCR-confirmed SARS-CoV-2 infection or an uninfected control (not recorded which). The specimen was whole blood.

The CDR3 DNA follows: TGTGCCAGCAGCATGACCGACAGGGCCGGCACTGAAGCTTTCTTT. This translates into CASSMTDRAGTEAFF. The V gene is TRBV5-4, the J gene TRBJ1-1, with 7 bases aligning to TRBD1. Germline CDR1 is SGHNT and CDR2 is YYREEE (reference sequence). Trimming at V came to 4 bases and at J to 4 bases, leaving 10 bases not matched to a gene. CDR3 length equals 15 residues.